The 20 T cell receptor beta chains listed next were all sequenced from one sample in a study of T cells in Graves' hyperthyroidism and ophthalmopathy. TCR beta CDR3 region amplification was performed from RNA transcripts. TCR CDR3 regions were first amplified by RT-PCR with HTBI primers. TCRdb used MiXCR to reprocess the multiplex PCR reads, holding one entry per CDR3 protein. Of about 560,000 distinct CDR3 sequences in the sample, approximately 14% were seen once. The material sequenced was blood. The receptors come from a woman in her forties with Graves' hyperthyroidism.

The chain carries TRBV11-2 and TRBJ2-1, with 14 nucleotides matching TRBD2. There are 16 residues in the CDR3. The V gene's germline CDR1 is SGHAT and CDR2 FQNNGV. V was pared by 6 bases and J by 7 bases, with 8 bases of the junction left unmatched. CDR3 nucleotide sequence: TGTGCCAGCAGTTCCGGACTAGCGGGAGGAGGTAATGAGCAGTTCTTC. This sequence encodes CASSSGLAGGGNEQFF.

This clonotype was seen repeatedly, ten times or more. The V and J genes are TRBV20-1 and TRBJ2-5; D remains ambiguous. V was pared by 4 bases and J by 3 bases, with 6 bases between. This CDR3 is built from 11 residues. Per germline, CDR1 DFQATT and CDR2 SNEGSKA (reference sequence). Written as DNA, the CDR3 is TGCAGTGCTAATCAGGAAGAGACCCAGTACTTC. It translates to CSANQEETQYF.

This clonotype was detected a few times. This chain joins TRBV4-1 and TRBJ2-2; D is unresolved. From germline, CDR1 is MGHRA and CDR2 YSYEKL. This CDR3 comprises 14 residues. V lost 3 bases and J lost 3, with 8 bases in between. The CDR3 spells CASSHSEYTGELFF. CDR3 DNA: TGCGCCAGCAGCCATTCAGAATACACCGGGGAGCTGTTTTTT.

Ten or more counts support this clonotype. The chain joins TRBV20-1 to TRBJ2-3; TRBD2 matches 9 bases. The germline gives CDR1 DFQATT, CDR2 SNEGSKA (reference sequence). Trimming removed 6 bases from V and 3 bases from J; junction bases left unmatched: 7. CDR3 length: 14 amino acids. In DNA, the CDR3 is TGCAGTGCAATAGGACTAGCGCGGACAGATACGCAGTATTTT. Translating gives CSAIGLARTDTQYF.

The sample holds many counts of this clonotype. The chain has TRBV20-1 and TRBJ1-5; D gene unclear. In germline, CDR1 is DFQATT, CDR2 SNEGSKA (reference sequence). CDR3 length: 14 amino acids. The germline V and J ends were trimmed by 0 bases and 1 base, with 7 bases remaining between them. The CDR3 protein is CSARDWPSNQPQHF. In DNA form, the CDR3 reads TGCAGTGCTAGAGATTGGCCGAGCAATCAGCCCCAGCATTTT.

The sample holds many counts of this clonotype. The CDR3 sequence is CASTQSPGTVQETQYF. The CDR3 bases are TGTGCCAGCACCCAGTCCCCCGGGACAGTCCAAGAGACCCAGTACTTC. The chain is built from TRBV6-1 and TRBJ2-5; 7 bases line up with TRBD1. Germline V gene lookup returns CDR1 MNHNS and CDR2 SASEGT. CDR3 size: 16 residues. V lost 7 bases, J lost 1 base, and 12 bases stayed unmatched.

In its sample, this clonotype was seen many times. This chain connects TRBV4-1 to TRBJ2-7; tentatively, D is TRBD2 (6 bases). The CDR3 has 16 residues. The germline V gene has CDR1 MGHRA and CDR2 YSYEKL. V lost 0 bases, J lost 1 base, and 13 bases lay in between. CDR3: CASSQEEGYLSYEQYF. The CDR3 DNA reads TGCGCCAGCAGCCAAGAGGAGGGGTACCTGTCCTACGAGCAGTACTTC.

The V and J genes are TRBV24-1 and TRBJ1-5, with D maybe TRBD1 (6 bases). The CDR3 contains 15 residues. Germline lookup yields CDR1 KGHDR and CDR2 SFDVKD. Trimming removed 4 bases from V and 15 bases from J, with 24 bases in between. The CDR3 DNA is TGTGCCACCAGTGACTCGGGACAACCAAAGGAAGTATGGCATTTT. This translates into CATSDSGQPKEVWHF.

This clonotype was seen at least ten times. The chain carries TRBV13 and TRBJ2-1, with 11 bases aligning to TRBD2. Germline V gene lookup returns CDR1 PRHDT and CDR2 FYEKMQ (reference sequence). This CDR3 has 14 amino acids. V was pared by 5 bases and J by 8 bases, with 5 bases of the junction left unmatched. For the CDR3, the DNA is TGTGCCAGCAGCGACCCTAGCGGGGGGCATGAGCAGTTCTTC. Its protein is CASSDPSGGHEQFF.

This chain connects TRBV6-1 to TRBJ2-1; the D call may be TRBD1 or TRBD2 (6 bases each). Deletions cut 4 bases from V and 7 bases from J, with 20 bases between. Looked up from germline, CDR1 is MNHNS and CDR2 is SASEGT. The CDR3 extends over 16 amino acids. CDR3 residues: CASSADGGGLNNEQFF. For the CDR3, the DNA is TGTGCCAGCAGTGCCGACGGAGGGGGGCTCAATAATGAGCAGTTCTTC.

The chain combines TRBV9 with TRBJ2-3; 12 bases are shared with TRBD1. Germline V CDR1 and CDR2: SGDLS, YYNGEE. Germline trimming cut 7 bases from V and 2 bases from J; bases unmatched to any gene: 5. The CDR3 has 15 residues. The CDR3 is CASAGTGGFTDTQYF. CDR3 DNA sequence: TGTGCCAGCGCCGGGACAGGGGGCTTCACAGATACGCAGTATTTT.

As regards this clonotype: The germline gene is not matched at one end of the junction; a read error may be the cause. The chain recombines TRBV12-3 or TRBV12-4 with TRBJ1-1; 8 positions match TRBD1. The CDR3 runs to 14 residues. For the CDR3, the DNA is TGTGCCAGCAGTCTACAGGGGGTCGGCACTGAAGCTTCCTTT. Protein sequence: CASSLQGVGTEASF.

This clonotype was observed many times. V and J are TRBV28 and TRBJ1-1; D gene unclear. Trimming cost V 7 bases and J 0 bases, with 9 bases left between them. The germline V gene has CDR1 MDHEN and CDR2 SYDVKM. CDR3 size: 13 residues. The CDR3 DNA reads as TGTGCCAGCACCTTCACCATGAACACTGAAGCTTTCTTT. It yields the protein CASTFTMNTEAFF.

The CDR3, as DNA: TGCGCCAGCAGTGAGGGGGGCGGCCGAGATACGCAGTATTTT. Protein: CASSEGGGRDTQYF. The V and J genes are TRBV10-1 and TRBJ2-3, with a possible D match to TRBD1 (6 bases). Germline V gene data show CDR1 as WNHNN and CDR2 as SYGVQD (reference sequence). Trimming cost V 2 bases and J 5 bases, with 11 bases left between them. The CDR3 totals 14 residues.

The chain couples TRBV6-2 or TRBV6-3 to TRBJ2-2; D is unresolved. This CDR3 comprises 11 residues. Per germline, CDR1 MNHEY and CDR2 SVGEGT. Deletions cut 6 bases from V and 8 bases from J, with 7 bases between. The CDR3 region has the DNA TGTGCCAGCAGCAACTCAGGGGAGCTGTTTTTT. This encodes CASSNSGELFF.

This clonotype has a handful of counts. CDR3 nucleotide sequence: TGTGCCAGTAGTCTACCCGGGACTACCTACAATGAGCAGTTCTTC. Translating it yields CASSLPGTTYNEQFF. This chain connects TRBV19 to TRBJ2-1; TRBD2 matches 7 bases. Losses at the gene ends were 5 bases for V and 2 bases for J; bases not matched to a gene: 6. Per germline, CDR1 LNHDA and CDR2 SQIVND (reference sequence). There are 15 residues in the CDR3.

This clonotype was seen many times. V is TRBV5-1 and J is TRBJ2-7, with unresolved D. The CDR3 is made up of 12 amino acids. V was clipped by 1 base and J by 6 bases, with 8 bases between them. CDR1 is SGHRS and CDR2 is YFSETQ in the germline V gene. The chain's CDR3 is CASSLSAGEQYF. CDR3 nucleotides: TGCGCCAGCAGCTTGTCCGCTGGCGAGCAGTACTTC.

The V call is TRBV27, the J call TRBJ2-7; TRBD1 or TRBD2 may be the D gene (5 bases each). Trimming left V 5 bases short and J 5 bases short, with 7 bases between. CDR1 and CDR2 from the germline V gene are MNHEY and SMNVEV (reference sequence). CDR3 length: 11 amino acids. CDR3 DNA: TGTGCCAGCAGTGAGGGGAACGAGCAGTACTTC. The encoded protein is CASSEGNEQYF.

The chain couples TRBV6-5 to TRBJ1-2; perhaps TRBD1 as D (6 bases). The CDR3 totals 15 residues. The V end was cut by 5 bases, the J end by 5 bases, with 18 bases between. Germline loops: CDR1 MNHEY, CDR2 SVGAGI. In DNA form, the CDR3 reads TGTGCCAGCAGTCCCTCGAGGGGGGTGGGGTATGGCTACACCTTC. This codes for CASSPSRGVGYGYTF.

In this sample, this clonotype turned up many times. The rearrangement links TRBV7-9 to TRBJ1-1, with unresolved D. Germline loops: CDR1 SEHNR, CDR2 FQNEAQ (reference sequence). The V and J ends lost 4 bases and 0 bases respectively, with 15 bases between them. The CDR3 is 16 amino acids. The CDR3 loop is CASSYRAGVLNTEAFF. CDR3 DNA: TGTGCCAGCAGCTACCGGGCAGGCGTCCTGAACACTGAAGCTTTCTTT.